The 32 T cell receptor beta chains reported below all come from one sample, sequenced in a study of blood T cells in healthy people across ages. Through a sample-barcoded 5' primer and a J-beta primer mix, a second PCR was run for roughly 6 to 11 cycles. TCRdb recomputed calls from the 5' RACE reads with MiXCR, one row per CDR3 protein. The repertoire holds around 500,000 distinct CDR3 sequences, with 40% to 50% as singletons. Input material: blood. The receptors shown here come from a man older than 75 in good health.

The chain recombines TRBV7-2 with TRBJ2-5; 7 bases line up with TRBD1. With 1 base clipped from V and 2 bases from J, the junction kept 4 bases outside the gene matches. The CDR3 contains 15 residues. CDR1 and CDR2 from the germline V gene are SGHTA and FQGNSA. CDR3 in DNA: TGTGCCAGCAGCTTAGTCGGGGACAGACAAGAGACCCAGTACTTC. Amino acids: CASSLVGDRQETQYF.

This clonotype was observed a single time. V usage is TRBV5-1 and J usage is TRBJ2-1; D might be TRBD1 (7 bases). Per germline, CDR1 SGHRS and CDR2 YFSETQ. The CDR3 has 16 residues. The ends were cut back, 4 bases at V and 7 bases at J, with 21 bases in the middle. The CDR3 loop reads CASSRGGGPRTNEQFF. In DNA, the CDR3 is TGCGCCAGCAGCCGTGGAGGGGGCCCCCGAACGAATGAGCAGTTCTTC.

This clonotype has just a few counts. The chain carries TRBV10-3 and TRBJ2-3, with TRBD2 identical over 9 bases. J lost 1 base, V lost 3 bases, and 5 bases had no gene match. Per the germline V gene, CDR1 is ENHRY and CDR2 is SYGVKD. This CDR3 has 16 amino acids. This chain's CDR3 is CAISDSWTSGTDTQYF. The CDR3 DNA follows: TGTGCCATCAGTGACTCGTGGACTAGCGGCACAGATACGCAGTATTTT.

V and J are TRBV28 and TRBJ1-2, with D possibly matching TRBD1 (6 bases). This CDR3 spans 14 amino acids. CDR1 MDHEN and CDR2 SYDVKM come from the germline V gene. Trimming removed 8 bases from V and 0 bases from J, with 13 bases in between. Written as DNA, the CDR3 is TGTGCCAGCGGTAGGACAGACGCTAACTATGGCTACACCTTC. It yields the protein CASGRTDANYGYTF.

The V and J genes are TRBV9 and TRBJ1-2; D call uncertain. Germline V CDR1 and CDR2: SGDLS, YYNGEE. The CDR3 extends over 14 amino acids. V was cut by 3 bases and J by 7 bases, with 16 bases left in between. CDR3: CASSAPDNTIGYTF. The DNA of the CDR3 is TGTGCCAGCAGCGCACCCGACAACACTATTGGCTACACCTTC.

Of note for this clonotype: This may be a read error, as it is one base from a much larger clone. The rearrangement uses TRBV6-5 and TRBJ2-5, with 7 bases lining up with TRBD2. TRBJ2-1 explains the end of the DNA better; the J call may be wrong. Looked up from germline, CDR1 is MNHEY and CDR2 is SVGAGI. This CDR3 spans 18 amino acids. DNA for the CDR3: TGTGCCAGCAGTTACTCGAGATTCGCGGGGGACCTCCAAGAGACCCAGTTCTTC. Its protein product is CASSYSRFAGDLQETQFF.

This clonotype has only a few counts. A read error is possible here, since a much larger clone lies one base away. The chain joins TRBV6-6 to TRBJ1-2, with D unclear. With 1 base removed from V and 3 bases from J, the gap between germline ends came to 12 bases. Germline CDR1 is MNHNY and CDR2 is SVGAGI (reference sequence). The CDR3 is made up of 15 amino acids. CDR3 sequence (DNA): TGTGCCAGCAGTTACTTCAGAGATACCGACTATGGCTACACCTTC. It translates to CASSYFRDTDYGYTF.

The genes are TRBV29-1 and TRBJ1-1, with unresolved D. Trimming shortened V by 2 bases and J by 2 bases, and 6 bases separated the two germline ends. The CDR3 loop spans 12 amino acids. Germline CDR1 is SQVTM and CDR2 is ANQGSEA. The CDR3 sequence is CSVENSNTEAFF. The CDR3 nucleotides are TGCAGCGTTGAAAACAGTAACACTGAAGCTTTCTTT.

The V gene is TRBV7-2, the J gene TRBJ1-2, with 9 bases lining up with TRBD1. J gave up 8 bases and V 4 bases, and 5 bases lay outside the gene matches. This CDR3 spans 13 amino acids. Per germline, CDR1 SGHTA and CDR2 FQGNSA. This chain's CDR3 is CASSSGDRAGYTF. CDR3 DNA sequence: TGTGCCAGCAGCTCAGGGGACAGGGCCGGCTACACCTTC. Based on the CDR3 plus reference TRBV7-2 and TRBJ1-2, the full variable domain is GAGVSQSPSNKVTEKGKDVELRCDPISGHTALYWYRQSLGQGLEFLIYFQGNSAPDKSGLPSDRFSAERTGGSVSTLTIQRTQQEDSAVYLCASSSGDRAGYTFGSGTRLTVV.

The chain joins TRBV4-3 to TRBJ1-4; unclear D gene. Germline values: CDR1 LGHNA, CDR2 YSLEER. Trimming took off 1 base at V and 3 bases at J, with 15 bases between the two ends. The CDR3 loop spans 17 amino acids. As DNA, the CDR3 is TGCGCCAGCAGCCAAGGACAAGGCGGGGTCCCTAATGAAAAACTGTTTTTT. Protein product: CASSQGQGGVPNEKLFF.

This chain connects TRBV20-1 to TRBJ1-2, with 8 bases matching TRBD1. CDR1 DFQATT and CDR2 SNEGSKA come from the germline V gene (reference sequence). CDR3 length: 14 residues. V lost 0 bases, J lost 5 bases, and 5 bases stayed unmatched. CDR3 DNA sequence: TGCAGTGCTAGAGACAGGGGGCCGGGGTATGGCTACACCTTC. Translated, it gives CSARDRGPGYGYTF.

The chain combines TRBV29-1 with TRBJ2-5; D is possibly TRBD1 (5 bases). V gave up 7 bases and J gave up 7 bases, with 13 bases separating them. CDR3 length: 11 amino acids. CDR1 is SQVTM and CDR2 is ANQGSEA in the germline V gene. CDR3 protein: CSGGHRRTQYF. CDR3 sequence (DNA): TGCAGCGGCGGCCACAGGAGGACCCAGTACTTC.

There are a few counts of this clonotype. The rearrangement uses TRBV12-3 or TRBV12-4 and TRBJ2-3; TRBD2 is a possible D gene (5 bases). The CDR3 spans 12 residues. V gave up 3 bases and J gave up 11 bases, with 12 bases separating them. CDR3 amino acids: CASSLAGRQQYF. CDR3 DNA sequence: TGTGCCAGCAGTTTGGCGGGCCGGCAGCAGTATTTT.

The chain recombines TRBV6-6 with TRBJ2-3; TRBD2 matches at 11 bases. CDR1 is MNHNY and CDR2 is SVGAGI in the germline V gene (reference sequence). Trimming removed 9 bases from V and 8 bases from J; junction bases left unmatched: 4. The CDR3 runs 12 residues. The CDR3 bases are TGTGCCAGTAGCGGGGGGGCCTTTACGCAGTATTTT. Its protein product is CASSGGAFTQYF.

The chain recombines TRBV20-1 with TRBJ2-5, with TRBD2 matching 7 bases. The CDR3 covers 14 residues. V shed 6 bases and J 11 bases; nucleotides not matched to a gene: 18. Germline V gene lookup returns CDR1 DFQATT and CDR2 SNEGSKA (reference sequence). The CDR3 loop is CSATPGREWNEQYF. The CDR3 DNA reads TGCAGTGCCACACCGGGGCGGGAGTGGAATGAGCAGTACTTC.

This clonotype occurred a few times. The genes are TRBV27 and TRBJ2-5; TRBD1 agrees at 10 bases. The end of the DNA fits TRBJ2-7 better, so the J call may be wrong. The CDR3 spans 15 residues. Germline assignment: CDR1 MNHEY and CDR2 SMNVEV (reference sequence). The CDR3: CASSPSGTGANEQYF. The CDR3 DNA reads TGTGCCAGCAGTCCTTCCGGGACAGGGGCAAACGAGCAGTACTTC.

This clonotype came up once. The CDR3 protein is CSATDREDQPQHF. For the CDR3, the DNA is TGCAGTGCTACGGACAGGGAGGATCAGCCCCAGCATTTT. This rearrangement joins TRBV20-1 to TRBJ1-5, with 8 positions matching TRBD1. Germline lookup yields CDR1 DFQATT and CDR2 SNEGSKA (reference sequence). The length of the CDR3 is 13 residues. V shed 4 bases and J 5 bases; nucleotides not matched to a gene: 4.

The chain employs TRBV6-2 or TRBV6-3 and TRBJ2-5; no clear D gene. The CDR3 has 13 residues. V was clipped by 7 bases and J by 1 base, with 10 bases between them. Looked up from germline, CDR1 is MNHEY and CDR2 is SVGEGT. This CDR3 reads CASKRRGQETQYF. Written as DNA, the CDR3 is TGTGCCAGCAAGAGGAGAGGCCAAGAGACCCAGTACTTC.

CDR3 residues: CSATTGSYNSPLHF. CDR3 bases: TGCAGTGCGACTACGGGCTCCTATAATTCACCCCTCCACTTT. The rearrangement links TRBV20-1 to TRBJ1-6; D is unresolved. Germline loops: CDR1 DFQATT, CDR2 SNEGSKA (reference sequence). The V and J ends lost 6 bases and 0 bases respectively, with 9 bases between them. CDR3 size: 14 residues.

This clonotype has only a few counts. The chain has TRBV7-2 and TRBJ2-3; 8 bases are shared with TRBD2. This CDR3 spans 16 amino acids. Germline CDR1 reads SGHTA; CDR2 reads FQGNSA. V lost 0 bases, J lost 3 bases, and 5 bases stayed unmatched. In DNA form, the CDR3 reads TGTGCCAGCAGCTTAGCCAAAGCGGGAGAAACAGATACGCAGTATTTT. Amino acid sequence: CASSLAKAGETDTQYF.

This clonotype was observed a few times. The chain uses TRBV7-2 and TRBJ2-7, with 8 bases lining up with TRBD1. CDR3 length: 13 residues. Per the germline V gene, CDR1 is SGHTA and CDR2 is FQGNSA. J lost 3 bases, V lost 6 bases, and 4 bases had no gene match. The CDR3 spells CASRWTGNYEQYF. The CDR3 DNA reads TGTGCCAGCAGATGGACAGGGAACTACGAGCAGTACTTC.

The chain links TRBV5-6 to TRBJ2-3; 7 bases are a match to TRBD1. V was pared by 3 bases and J by 3 bases, with 10 bases of the junction left unmatched. The CDR3 runs 16 residues. Germline CDR1 reads SGHDT; CDR2 reads YYEEEE. CDR3 sequence reads: CASSYLPGQSTDTQYF. Written as DNA, the CDR3 is TGTGCCAGCAGCTATTTACCGGGACAGAGTACAGATACGCAGTATTTT.

This clonotype was seen a handful of times. This chain connects TRBV5-1 to TRBJ2-1, with TRBD1 matching 9 bases. CDR1 is SGHRS, CDR2 YFSETQ, per germline. This CDR3 has 13 amino acids. With 4 bases clipped from V and 6 bases from J, the junction kept 2 bases outside the gene matches. The CDR3 sequence is CASSPGQGNEQFF. Written as DNA, the CDR3 is TGCGCCAGCAGCCCGGGACAGGGCAATGAGCAGTTCTTC.

Note on this clonotype: A much larger clone sits a single nucleotide away, making a read error possible. The rearrangement uses TRBV6-2 or TRBV6-3 and TRBJ2-5, with unresolved D. The CDR3 runs 14 residues. Trimming took 2 bases from V and 10 from J, leaving 17 bases between them. Germline V lookup: CDR1 MNHEY, CDR2 SVGEGT. The CDR3 sequence is CASSYDWRNYDQYF. In nucleotides, the CDR3 is TGTGCCAGCAGTTACGACTGGAGAAACTACGACCAGTACTTC.

V usage is TRBV7-9 and J usage is TRBJ2-5; 7 bases line up with TRBD2. V shed 0 bases and J 5 bases; nucleotides not matched to a gene: 6. Germline assignment: CDR1 SEHNR and CDR2 FQNEAQ (reference sequence). The CDR3 consists of 15 residues. The CDR3 region has the DNA TGTGCCAGCAGCTTAGCGCCGGGACTAACGGAGACCCAGTACTTC. Amino acids: CASSLAPGLTETQYF.

The CDR3 DNA follows: TGTGCCAGCAGCTTAAGGGCTGGCGGGAGATTGGATACGCAGTATTTT. As protein: CASSLRAGGRLDTQYF. The chain has TRBV7-2 and TRBJ2-3; TRBD2 matches 7 bases. The CDR3 covers 16 residues. Per the germline V gene, CDR1 is SGHTA and CDR2 is FQGNSA. V lost 2 bases to trimming and J lost 6 bases; unmatched junction nucleotides: 11. Using reference TRBV7-2 and TRBJ2-3 for the parts outside the CDR3, the full variable domain is GAGVSQSPSNKVTEKGKDVELRCDPISGHTALYWYRQSLGQGLEFLIYFQGNSAPDKSGLPSDRFSAERTGGSVSTLTIQRTQQEDSAVYLCASSLRAGGRLDTQYFGPGTRLTVL.

The CDR3: CSAAGSTETQYF. The CDR3 DNA is TGCAGCGCCGCGGGATCGACGGAGACCCAGTACTTC. The chain couples TRBV29-1 to TRBJ2-5; TRBD2 might be the D (6 bases). CDR3 length equals 12 residues. Germline V gene data show CDR1 as SQVTM and CDR2 as ANQGSEA. The V and J ends lost 7 bases and 5 bases respectively, with 14 bases between them.

This chain connects TRBV4-3 to TRBJ1-3, with D tentatively TRBD1 (5 bases). CDR3 length: 14 residues. CDR1 and CDR2 from the germline V gene are LGHNA and YSLEER. V lost 5 bases, J lost 8 bases, and 16 bases lay in between. The CDR3 DNA reads TGCGCCAGCAGCTTCCGGACCCGGGGGGACACCATATATTTT. This sequence encodes CASSFRTRGDTIYF.

The chain employs TRBV3-1 and TRBJ2-2; D tentatively reads TRBD1 or TRBD2 (5 bases each). Germline assignment: CDR1 LGHDT and CDR2 YNNKEL (reference sequence). The CDR3 is 14 residues long. V shed 0 bases and J shed 7 bases, with 9 bases lying between them. CDR3 DNA sequence: TGTGCCAGCAGCCAAGAATGGGGGATCGGGGAGCTGTTTTTT. It yields the protein CASSQEWGIGELFF.

The chain employs TRBV4-1 and TRBJ1-2; a weak D match, TRBD1 (5 bases). The germline V gene has CDR1 MGHRA and CDR2 YSYEKL. Trimming took off 2 bases at V and 7 bases at J, with 11 bases between the two ends. There are 13 residues in the CDR3. The CDR3 nucleotides are TGCGCCAGCAGCCAATCCCAGGGAGCTGGCTACACCTTC. This translates into CASSQSQGAGYTF.

This clonotype was recorded many times. The rearrangement links TRBV28 to TRBJ2-1; the D gene is possibly TRBD1 (5 bases). From germline, CDR1 is MDHEN and CDR2 SYDVKM. Trimming took off 7 bases at V and 3 bases at J, with 13 bases between the two ends. The CDR3 is 14 residues long. CDR3 residues: CASTFLDSYNEQFF. CDR3 nucleotides: TGTGCCAGCACCTTCCTCGACAGCTACAATGAGCAGTTCTTC.

The table lists this clonotype with a few counts. V usage is TRBV20-1 and J usage is TRBJ2-4; 7 positions match TRBD2. The germline V gene has CDR1 DFQATT and CDR2 SNEGSKA (reference sequence). The CDR3 has 13 residues. V shed 3 bases, J shed 8 bases, and the junction held 7 bases outside the gene matches. CDR3 DNA: TGCAGTGCTAGGCACCCCGCGGGGGACATTCAGTACTTC. Translated: CSARHPAGDIQYF.